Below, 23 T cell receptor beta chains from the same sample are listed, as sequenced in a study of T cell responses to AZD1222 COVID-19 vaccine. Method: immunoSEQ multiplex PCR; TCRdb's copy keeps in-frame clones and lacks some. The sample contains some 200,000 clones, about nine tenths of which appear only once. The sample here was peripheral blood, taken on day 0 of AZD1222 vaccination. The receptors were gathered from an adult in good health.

The CDR3 loop is CASSVDLRMNTEAFF. The CDR3 coding sequence is TGTGCCAGCAGCGTAGATTTACGTATGAACACTGAAGCTTTCTTT. The chain links TRBV9 to TRBJ1-1; D is ambiguous. Germline V gives CDR1 SGDLS, CDR2 YYNGEE. This CDR3 is built from 15 residues. The V gene lost 0 bases and the J gene lost 0 bases, with 9 bases spanning the gap.

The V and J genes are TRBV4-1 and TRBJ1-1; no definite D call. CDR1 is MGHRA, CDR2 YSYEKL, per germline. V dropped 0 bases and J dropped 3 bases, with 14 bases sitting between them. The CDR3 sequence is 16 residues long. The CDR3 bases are TGCGCCAGCAGCCAAGAACGAGCCGCCCAGCACACTGAAGCTTTCTTT. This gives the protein CASSQERAAQHTEAFF.

The CDR3 coding sequence is TGTGCCAGCAGACATGGACAGGCCAGCCACGAGCAGTACTTC. The encoded protein is CASRHGQASHEQYF. The chain carries TRBV5-8 and TRBJ2-7, with 7 bases that match TRBD1. This CDR3 contains 14 residues. The V segment lost 5 bases and the J segment 5 bases; nucleotides outside the gene matches: 10. Per the germline V gene, CDR1 is SGHTS and CDR2 is YDEGEE. Full variable domain (remainder filled in from reference TRBV5-8 and TRBJ2-7): EAGVTQSPTHLIKTRGQQATLRCSPISGHTSVYWYQQALGLGLQFLLWYDEGEERNRGNFPPRFSGRQFPNYSSELNVNALELEDSALYLCASRHGQASHEQYFGPGTRLTVT.

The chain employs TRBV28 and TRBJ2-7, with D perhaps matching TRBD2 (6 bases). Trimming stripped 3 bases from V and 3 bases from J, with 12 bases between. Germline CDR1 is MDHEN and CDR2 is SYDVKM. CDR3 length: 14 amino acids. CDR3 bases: TGTGCCAGCAGTTTTAGAGGGAGGCTCTACGAGCAGTACTTC. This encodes CASSFRGRLYEQYF.

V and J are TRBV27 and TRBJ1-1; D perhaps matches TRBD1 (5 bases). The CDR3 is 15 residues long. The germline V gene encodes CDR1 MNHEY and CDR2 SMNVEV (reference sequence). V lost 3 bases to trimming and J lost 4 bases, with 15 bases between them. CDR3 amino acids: CASSFGLGGLTEAFF. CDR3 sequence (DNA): TGTGCCAGCAGTTTCGGGTTGGGGGGTCTCACTGAAGCTTTCTTT.

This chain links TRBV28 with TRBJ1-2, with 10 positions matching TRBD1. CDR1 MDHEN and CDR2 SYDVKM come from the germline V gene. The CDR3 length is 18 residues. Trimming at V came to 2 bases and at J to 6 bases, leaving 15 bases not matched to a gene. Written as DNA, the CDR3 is TGTGCCAGCAGTTTAAGTGAGGCCTGGGACAGGGGCCAAGATGGCTACACCTTC. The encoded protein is CASSLSEAWDRGQDGYTF.

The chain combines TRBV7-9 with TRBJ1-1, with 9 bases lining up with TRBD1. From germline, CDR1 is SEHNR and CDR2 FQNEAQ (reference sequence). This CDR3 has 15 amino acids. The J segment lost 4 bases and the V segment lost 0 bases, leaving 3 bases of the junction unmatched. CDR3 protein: CASSLADRGSTEAFF. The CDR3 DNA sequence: TGTGCCAGCAGCTTAGCGGACAGGGGAAGCACTGAAGCTTTCTTT.

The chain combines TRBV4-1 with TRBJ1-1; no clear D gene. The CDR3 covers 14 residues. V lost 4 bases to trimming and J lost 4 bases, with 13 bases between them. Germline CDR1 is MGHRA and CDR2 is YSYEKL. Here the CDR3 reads CASSPRAFITEAFF. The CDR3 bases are TGCGCCAGCAGCCCCAGAGCATTTATCACTGAAGCTTTCTTT.

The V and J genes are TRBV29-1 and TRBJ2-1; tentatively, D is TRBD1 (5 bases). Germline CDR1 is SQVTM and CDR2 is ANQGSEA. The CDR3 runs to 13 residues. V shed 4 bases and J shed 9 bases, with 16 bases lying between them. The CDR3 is CSVGAQVLGEQFF. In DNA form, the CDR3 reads TGCAGCGTTGGGGCACAGGTCCTGGGTGAGCAGTTCTTC.

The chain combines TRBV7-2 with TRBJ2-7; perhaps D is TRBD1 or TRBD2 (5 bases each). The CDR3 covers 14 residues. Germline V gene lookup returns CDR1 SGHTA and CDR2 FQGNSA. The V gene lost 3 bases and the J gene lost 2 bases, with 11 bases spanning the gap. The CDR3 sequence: CASSFRDGPYEQYF. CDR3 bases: TGTGCCAGCAGCTTCCGGGACGGTCCCTACGAGCAGTACTTC. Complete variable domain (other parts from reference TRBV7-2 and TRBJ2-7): GAGVSQSPSNKVTEKGKDVELRCDPISGHTALYWYRQSLGQGLEFLIYFQGNSAPDKSGLPSDRFSAERTGGSVSTLTIQRTQQEDSAVYLCASSFRDGPYEQYFGPGTRLTVT.

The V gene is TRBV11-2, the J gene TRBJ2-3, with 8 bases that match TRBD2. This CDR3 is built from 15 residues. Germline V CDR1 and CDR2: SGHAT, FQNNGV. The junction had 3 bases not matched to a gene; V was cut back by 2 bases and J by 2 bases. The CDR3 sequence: CASSLIAGPTDTQYF. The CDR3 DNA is TGTGCCAGCAGCTTAATAGCGGGACCCACAGATACGCAGTATTTT.

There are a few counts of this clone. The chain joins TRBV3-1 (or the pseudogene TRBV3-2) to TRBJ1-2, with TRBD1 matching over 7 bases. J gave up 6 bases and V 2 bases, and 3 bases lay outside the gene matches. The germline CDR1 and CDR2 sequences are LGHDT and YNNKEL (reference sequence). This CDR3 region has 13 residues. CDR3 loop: CASSQLDRDGYTF. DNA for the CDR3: TGTGCCAGCAGCCAATTAGACAGGGATGGCTACACCTTC.

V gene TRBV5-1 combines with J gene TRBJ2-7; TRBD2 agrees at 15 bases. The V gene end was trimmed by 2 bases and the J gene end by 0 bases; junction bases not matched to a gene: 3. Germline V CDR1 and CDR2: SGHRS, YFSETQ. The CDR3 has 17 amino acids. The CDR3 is CASSFGLAGGVSYEQYF. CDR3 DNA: TGCGCCAGCAGCTTCGGACTAGCGGGAGGGGTCTCCTACGAGCAGTACTTC. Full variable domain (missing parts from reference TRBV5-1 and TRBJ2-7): KAGVTQTPRYLIKTRGQQVTLSCSPISGHRSVSWYQQTPGQGLQFLFEYFSETQRNKGNFPGRFSGRQFSNSRSEMNVSTLELGDSALYLCASSFGLAGGVSYEQYFGPGTRLTVT.

The chain's CDR3 is CASSPAKNTEAFF. The CDR3 DNA reads TGTGCCAGCAGTCCGGCCAAGAACACTGAAGCTTTCTTT. The chain recombines TRBV6-2 or TRBV6-3 with TRBJ1-1; D unresolved. Germline loops: CDR1 MNHEY, CDR2 SVGEGT. This CDR3 spans 13 amino acids. The germline V and J ends were trimmed by 5 bases and 1 base, with 8 bases remaining between them.

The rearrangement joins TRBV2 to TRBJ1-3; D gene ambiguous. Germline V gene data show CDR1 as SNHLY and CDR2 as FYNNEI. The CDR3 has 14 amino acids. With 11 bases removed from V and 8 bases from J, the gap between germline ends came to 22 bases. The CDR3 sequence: CAGIRAPRWDTIYF. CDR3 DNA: TGTGCCGGGATTAGGGCCCCCCGATGGGACACCATATATTTT.

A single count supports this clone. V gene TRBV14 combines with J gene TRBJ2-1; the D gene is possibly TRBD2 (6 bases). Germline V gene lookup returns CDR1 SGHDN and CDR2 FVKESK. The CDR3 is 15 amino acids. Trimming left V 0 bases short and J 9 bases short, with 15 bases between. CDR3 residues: CASSQDPPGVVEQFF. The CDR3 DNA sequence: TGTGCCAGCAGCCAAGATCCACCGGGAGTAGTTGAGCAGTTCTTC. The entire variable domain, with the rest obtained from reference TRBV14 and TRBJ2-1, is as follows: EAGVTQFPSHSVIEKGQTVTLRCDPISGHDNLYWYRRVMGKEIKFLLHFVKESKQDESGMPNNRFLAERTGGTYSTLKVQPAELEDSGVYFCASSQDPPGVVEQFFGPGTRLTVL.

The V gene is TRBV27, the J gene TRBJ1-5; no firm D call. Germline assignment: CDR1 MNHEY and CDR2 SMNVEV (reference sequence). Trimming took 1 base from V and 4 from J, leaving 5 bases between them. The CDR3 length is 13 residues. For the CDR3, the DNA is TGTGCCAGCAGTTTATTAGGTAATCAGCCCCAGCATTTT. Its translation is CASSLLGNQPQHF.

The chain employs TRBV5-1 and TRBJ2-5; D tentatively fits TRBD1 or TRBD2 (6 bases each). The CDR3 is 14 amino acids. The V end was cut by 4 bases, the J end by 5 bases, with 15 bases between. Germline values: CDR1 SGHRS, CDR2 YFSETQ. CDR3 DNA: TGCGCCAGCAGCGGCCGGGGGCGGGGTGAGACCCAGTACTTC. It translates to CASSGRGRGETQYF.

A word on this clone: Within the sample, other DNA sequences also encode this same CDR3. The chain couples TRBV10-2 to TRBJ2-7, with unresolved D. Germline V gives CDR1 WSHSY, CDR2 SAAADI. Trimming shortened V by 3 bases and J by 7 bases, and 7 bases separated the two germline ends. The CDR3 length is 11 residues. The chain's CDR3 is CASSEGYEQYF. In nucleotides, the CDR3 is TGCGCCAGCAGTGAAGGTTATGAGCAGTACTTC.

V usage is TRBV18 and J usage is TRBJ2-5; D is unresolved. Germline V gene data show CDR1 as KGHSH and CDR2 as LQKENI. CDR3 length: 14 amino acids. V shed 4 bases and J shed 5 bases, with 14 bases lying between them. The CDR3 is CASSQETLWETQYF. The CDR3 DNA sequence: TGTGCCAGCTCACAAGAGACCTTGTGGGAGACCCAGTACTTC. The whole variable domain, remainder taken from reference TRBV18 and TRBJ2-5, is NAGVMQNPRHLVRRRGQEARLRCSPMKGHSHVYWYRQLPEEGLKFMVYLQKENIIDESGMPKERFSAEFPKEGPSILRIQQVVRGDSAAYFCASSQETLWETQYFGPGTRLLVL.

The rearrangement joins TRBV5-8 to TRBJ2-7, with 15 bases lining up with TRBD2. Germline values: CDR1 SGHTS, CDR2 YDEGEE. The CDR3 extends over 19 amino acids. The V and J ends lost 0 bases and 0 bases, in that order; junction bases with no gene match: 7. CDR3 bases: TGTGCCAGCAGCTTGGCCGGGACTAGCGGGGGGAGTAGCTCCTACGAGCAGTACTTC. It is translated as CASSLAGTSGGSSSYEQYF.

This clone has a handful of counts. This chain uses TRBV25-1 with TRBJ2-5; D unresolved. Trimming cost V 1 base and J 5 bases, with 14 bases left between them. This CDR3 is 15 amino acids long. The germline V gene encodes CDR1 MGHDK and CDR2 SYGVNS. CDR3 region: CASSELRAGLETQYF. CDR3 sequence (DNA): TGTGCCAGCAGTGAATTGCGCGCTGGGTTGGAGACCCAGTACTTC. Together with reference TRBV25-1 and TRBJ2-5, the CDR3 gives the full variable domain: EADIYQTPRYLVIGTGKKITLECSQTMGHDKMYWYQQDPGMELHLIHYSYGVNSTEKGDLSSESTVSRIRTEHFPLTLESARPSHTSQYLCASSELRAGLETQYFGPGTRLLVL.

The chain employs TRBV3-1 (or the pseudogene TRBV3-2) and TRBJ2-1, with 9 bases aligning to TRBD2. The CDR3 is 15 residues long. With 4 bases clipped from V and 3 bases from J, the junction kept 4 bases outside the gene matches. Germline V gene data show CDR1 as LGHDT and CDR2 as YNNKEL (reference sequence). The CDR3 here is CASSRNSGGYNEQFF. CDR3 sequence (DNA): TGTGCCAGCAGCCGAAATAGCGGGGGCTACAATGAGCAGTTCTTC.